This T cell receptor beta chain emerged from a study of T-cell memory formation after mild COVID-19. Study-wide findings and caveats: CD4+ clones that contracted lay mainly in CM and EM; CD8+ ones lay in EMRA. Among clones contracting day 15 to 85, CD4/CD8 was balanced, whereas later expanders leaned CD4+. Pre-infection memory harbored some responding clones, suggesting cross-reactive memory joined. Whether day 37 second-wave clones are SARS-CoV-2-specific was not confirmed.

V was cut by 5 bases and J by 0 bases, with 13 bases left in between. Germline CDR1 reads SEHNR; CDR2 reads FQNEAQ (reference sequence). The CDR3 spans 15 residues. On this clonotype itself: Its antigen is not identified.

TCRdb redid the calling of the 5' RACE reads with MiXCR, one entry per CDR3 protein. The sample holds roughly 400,000 distinct CDR3 sequences, approximately 15% seen once. Input material: PBMCs or a T cell subset sorted from them (not recorded which). This TCR was recovered from a man aged 18 to 29 who had mild COVID-19 (a few samples of this study predate the infection). Cell type and time point are not known. The chain couples TRBV7-9 to TRBJ1-1; D may be TRBD1 (5 bases). The CDR3 DNA sequence: TGTGCCAGCAGCCGCCGGGACGGGCTGAACACTGAAGCTTTCTTT. Its protein is CASSRRDGLNTEAFF.